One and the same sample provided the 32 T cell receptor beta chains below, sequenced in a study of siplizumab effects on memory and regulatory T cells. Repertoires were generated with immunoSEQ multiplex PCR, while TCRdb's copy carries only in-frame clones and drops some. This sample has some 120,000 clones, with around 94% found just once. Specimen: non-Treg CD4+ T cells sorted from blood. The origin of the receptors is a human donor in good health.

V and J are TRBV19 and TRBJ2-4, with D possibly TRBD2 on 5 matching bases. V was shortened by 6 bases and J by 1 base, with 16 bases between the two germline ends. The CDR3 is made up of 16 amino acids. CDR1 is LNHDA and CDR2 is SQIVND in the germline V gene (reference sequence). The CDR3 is CASSPFGNLAKNIQYF. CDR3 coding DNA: TGTGCCAGTAGCCCCTTCGGGAACCTGGCCAAAAACATTCAGTACTTC.

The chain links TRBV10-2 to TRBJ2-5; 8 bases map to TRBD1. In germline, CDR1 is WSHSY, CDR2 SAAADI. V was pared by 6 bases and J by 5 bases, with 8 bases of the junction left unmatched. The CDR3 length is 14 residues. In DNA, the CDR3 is TGCGCCAGCAGCAACCGGGACAGGCTGGAGACCCAGTACTTC. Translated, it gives CASSNRDRLETQYF.

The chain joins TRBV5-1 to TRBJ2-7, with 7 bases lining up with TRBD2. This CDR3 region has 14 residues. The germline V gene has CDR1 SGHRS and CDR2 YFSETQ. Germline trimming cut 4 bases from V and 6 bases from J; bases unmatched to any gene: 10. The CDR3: CASSPSGNRREQYF. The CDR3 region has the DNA TGCGCCAGCAGCCCAAGCGGGAACAGACGCGAGCAGTACTTC.

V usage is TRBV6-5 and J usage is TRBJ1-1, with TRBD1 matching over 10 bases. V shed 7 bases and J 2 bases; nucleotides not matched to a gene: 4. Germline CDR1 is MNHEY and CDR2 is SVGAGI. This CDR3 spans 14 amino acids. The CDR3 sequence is CASTWTGGNTEAFF. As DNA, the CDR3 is TGTGCCAGCACGTGGACAGGGGGTAACACTGAAGCTTTCTTT.

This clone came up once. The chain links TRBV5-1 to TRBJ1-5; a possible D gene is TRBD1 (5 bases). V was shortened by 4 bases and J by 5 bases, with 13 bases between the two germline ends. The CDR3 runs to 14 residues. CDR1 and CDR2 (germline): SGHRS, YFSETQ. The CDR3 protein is CASSPALGDQPQHF. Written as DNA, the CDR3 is TGCGCCAGCAGCCCCGCCTTGGGGGATCAGCCCCAGCATTTT. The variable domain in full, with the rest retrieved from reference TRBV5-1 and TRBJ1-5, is KAGVTQTPRYLIKTRGQQVTLSCSPISGHRSVSWYQQTPGQGLQFLFEYFSETQRNKGNFPGRFSGRQFSNSRSEMNVSTLELGDSALYLCASSPALGDQPQHFGDGTRLSIL.

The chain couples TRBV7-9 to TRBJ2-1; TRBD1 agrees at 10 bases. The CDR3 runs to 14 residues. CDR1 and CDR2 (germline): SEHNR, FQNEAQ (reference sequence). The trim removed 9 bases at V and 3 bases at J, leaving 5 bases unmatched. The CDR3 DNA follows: TGTGCCAGGTCCGGGACAGGGGACTACAATGAGCAGTTCTTC. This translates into CARSGTGDYNEQFF.

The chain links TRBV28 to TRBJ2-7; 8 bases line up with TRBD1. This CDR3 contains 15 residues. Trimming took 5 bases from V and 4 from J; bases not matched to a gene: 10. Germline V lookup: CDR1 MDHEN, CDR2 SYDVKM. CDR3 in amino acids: CASSPQGALLYEQYF. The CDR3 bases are TGTGCCAGCAGTCCTCAGGGGGCGCTCCTTTACGAGCAGTACTTC. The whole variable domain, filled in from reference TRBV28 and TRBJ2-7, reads DVKVTQSSRYLVKRTGEKVFLECVQDMDHENMFWYRQDPGLGLRLIYFSYDVKMKEKGDIPEGYSVSREKKERFSLILESASTNQTSMYLCASSPQGALLYEQYFGPGTRLTVT.

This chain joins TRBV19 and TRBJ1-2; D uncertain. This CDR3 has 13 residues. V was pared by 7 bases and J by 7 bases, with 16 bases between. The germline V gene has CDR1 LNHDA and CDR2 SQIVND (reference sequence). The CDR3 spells CASTEGDKVGYTF. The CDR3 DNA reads TGTGCCAGTACCGAGGGTGACAAGGTTGGCTACACCTTC.

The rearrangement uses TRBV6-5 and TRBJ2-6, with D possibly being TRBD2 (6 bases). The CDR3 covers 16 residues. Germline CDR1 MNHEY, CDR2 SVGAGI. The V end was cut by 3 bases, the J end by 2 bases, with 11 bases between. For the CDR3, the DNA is TGTGCCAGCAGTTATTCCGGGGGTGCTGGGGCCAACGTCCTGACTTTC. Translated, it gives CASSYSGGAGANVLTF.

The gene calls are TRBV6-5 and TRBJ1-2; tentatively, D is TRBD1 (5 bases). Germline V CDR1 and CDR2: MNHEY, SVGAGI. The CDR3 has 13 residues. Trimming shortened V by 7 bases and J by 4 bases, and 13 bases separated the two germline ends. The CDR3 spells CASTPGRSYGYTF. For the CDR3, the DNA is TGTGCCAGCACCCCGGGACGATCCTATGGCTACACCTTC.

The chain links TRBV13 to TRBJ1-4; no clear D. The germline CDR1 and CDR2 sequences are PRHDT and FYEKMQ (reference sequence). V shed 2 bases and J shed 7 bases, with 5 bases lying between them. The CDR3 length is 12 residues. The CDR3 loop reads CASSLQLEKLFF. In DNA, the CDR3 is TGTGCCAGCAGCTTACAACTTGAAAAACTGTTTTTT.

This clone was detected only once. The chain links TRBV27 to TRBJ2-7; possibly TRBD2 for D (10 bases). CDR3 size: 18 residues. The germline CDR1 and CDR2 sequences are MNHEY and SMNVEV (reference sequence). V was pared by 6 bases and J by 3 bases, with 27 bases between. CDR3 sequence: CASSSDRGIAGGDYEQYF. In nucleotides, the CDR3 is TGTGCCAGCAGCTCGGACAGGGGAATAGCGGGAGGTGACTACGAGCAGTACTTC.

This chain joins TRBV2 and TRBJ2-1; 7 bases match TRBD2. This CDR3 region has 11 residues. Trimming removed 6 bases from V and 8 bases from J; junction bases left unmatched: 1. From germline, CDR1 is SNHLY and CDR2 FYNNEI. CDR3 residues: CASRGGYEQFF. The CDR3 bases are TGTGCCAGCAGGGGGGGGTATGAGCAGTTCTTC.

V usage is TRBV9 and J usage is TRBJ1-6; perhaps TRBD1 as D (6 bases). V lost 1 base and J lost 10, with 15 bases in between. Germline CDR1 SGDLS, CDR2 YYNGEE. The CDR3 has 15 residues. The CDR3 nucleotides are TGTGCCAGCAGCGTAATCCCGGGGGCAAGCTCACCCCTCCACTTT. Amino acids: CASSVIPGASSPLHF.

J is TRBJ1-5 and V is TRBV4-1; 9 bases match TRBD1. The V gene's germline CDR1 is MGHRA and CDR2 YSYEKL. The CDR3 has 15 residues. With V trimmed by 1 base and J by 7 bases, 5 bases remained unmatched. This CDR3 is CASSQGTGVYQPQHF. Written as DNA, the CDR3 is TGCGCCAGCAGCCAAGGGACAGGGGTTTACCAGCCCCAGCATTTT.

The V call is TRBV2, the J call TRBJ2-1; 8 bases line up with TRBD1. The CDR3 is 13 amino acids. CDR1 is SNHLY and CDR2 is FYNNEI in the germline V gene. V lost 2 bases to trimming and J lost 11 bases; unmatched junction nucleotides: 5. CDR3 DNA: TGTGCCAGCAGTGAAAGACAGGGGTCGAAGCAGTTCTTC. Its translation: CASSERQGSKQFF.

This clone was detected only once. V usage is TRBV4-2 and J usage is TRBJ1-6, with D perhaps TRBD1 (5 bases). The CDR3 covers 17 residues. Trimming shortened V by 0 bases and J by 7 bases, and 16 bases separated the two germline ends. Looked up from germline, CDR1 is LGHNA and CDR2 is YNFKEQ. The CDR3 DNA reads TGTGCCAGCAGCCAAGATCCTACGGGGGTTCTGAATTCACCCCTCCACTTT. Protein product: CASSQDPTGVLNSPLHF.

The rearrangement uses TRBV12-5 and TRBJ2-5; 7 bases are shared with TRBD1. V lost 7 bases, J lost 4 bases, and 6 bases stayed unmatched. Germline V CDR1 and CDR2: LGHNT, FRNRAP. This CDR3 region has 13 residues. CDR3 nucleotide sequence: TGTGCTAGTGCCCAGGGGGTCCCAGAGACCCAGTACTTC. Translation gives CASAQGVPETQYF.

In DNA form, the CDR3 reads TGTGCCAGCAGGATCGGGACAGCGAACACCGGGGAGCTGTTTTTT. Translation: CASRIGTANTGELFF. The rearrangement links TRBV5-8 to TRBJ2-2; 7 bases align to TRBD1. CDR3 size: 15 residues. Germline V gene sequence: CDR1 SGHTS, CDR2 YDEGEE. V was clipped by 5 bases and J by 0 bases; unmatched bases: 4.

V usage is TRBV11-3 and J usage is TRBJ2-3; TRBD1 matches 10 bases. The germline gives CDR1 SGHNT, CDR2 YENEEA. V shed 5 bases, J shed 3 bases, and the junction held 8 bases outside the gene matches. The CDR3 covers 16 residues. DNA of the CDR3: TGTGCCAGCAGCAAATTCGGGACAGGGGTTACAGATACGCAGTATTTT. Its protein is CASSKFGTGVTDTQYF.

The CDR3 is CASSRSDSPLHF. The DNA of the CDR3 is TGTGCCAGCAGTCGTAGTGATTCACCCCTCCACTTT. This chain uses TRBV5-4 with TRBJ1-6, with D unresolved. Looked up from germline, CDR1 is SGHNT and CDR2 is YYREEE (reference sequence). The CDR3 is made up of 12 amino acids. Trimming removed 5 bases at V and 8 bases at J, with 8 bases between. The variable domain in full, with the rest retrieved from reference TRBV5-4 and TRBJ1-6, is ETGVTQSPTHLIKTRGQQVTLRCSSQSGHNTVSWYQQALGQGPQFIFQYYREEENGRGNFPPRFSGLQFPNYSSELNVNALELDDSALYLCASSRSDSPLHFGNGTRLTVT.

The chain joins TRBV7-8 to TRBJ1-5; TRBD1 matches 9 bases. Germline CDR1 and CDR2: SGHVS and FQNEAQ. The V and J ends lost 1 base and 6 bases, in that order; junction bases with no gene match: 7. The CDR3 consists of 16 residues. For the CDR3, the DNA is TGTGCCAGCAGCTTAGAGGGGGGACAGGGCTTTCAGCCCCAGCATTTT. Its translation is CASSLEGGQGFQPQHF. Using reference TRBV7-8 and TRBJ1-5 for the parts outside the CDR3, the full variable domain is GAGVSQSPRYKVAKRGQDVALRCDPISGHVSLFWYQQALGQGPEFLTYFQNEAQLDKSGLPSDRFFAERPEGSVSTLKIQRTQQEDSAVYLCASSLEGGQGFQPQHFGDGTRLSIL.

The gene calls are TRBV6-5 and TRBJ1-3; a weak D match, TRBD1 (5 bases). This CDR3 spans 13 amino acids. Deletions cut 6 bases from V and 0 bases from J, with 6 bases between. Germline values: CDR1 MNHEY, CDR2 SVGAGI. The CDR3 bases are TGTGCCAGCAGACAGGACTCTGGAAACACCATATATTTT. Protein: CASRQDSGNTIYF.

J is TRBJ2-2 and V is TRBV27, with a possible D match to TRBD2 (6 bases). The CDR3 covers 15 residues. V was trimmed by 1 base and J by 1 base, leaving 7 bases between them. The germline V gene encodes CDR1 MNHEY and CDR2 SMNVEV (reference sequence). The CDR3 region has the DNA TGTGCCAGCAGTTTATTCGGGGGGAACACCGGGGAGCTGTTTTTT. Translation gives CASSLFGGNTGELFF.

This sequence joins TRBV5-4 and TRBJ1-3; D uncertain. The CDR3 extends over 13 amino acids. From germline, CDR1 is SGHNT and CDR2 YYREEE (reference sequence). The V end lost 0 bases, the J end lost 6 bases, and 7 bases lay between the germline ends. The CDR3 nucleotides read TGTGCCAGCAGCTTGGTTCGGGAAAACACCATATATTTT. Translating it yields CASSLVRENTIYF.

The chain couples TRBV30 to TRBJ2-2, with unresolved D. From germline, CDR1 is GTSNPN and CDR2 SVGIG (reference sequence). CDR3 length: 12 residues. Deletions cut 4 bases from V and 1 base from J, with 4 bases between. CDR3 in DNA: TGTGCCTGGACCCAGAACACCGGGGAGCTGTTTTTT. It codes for CAWTQNTGELFF.

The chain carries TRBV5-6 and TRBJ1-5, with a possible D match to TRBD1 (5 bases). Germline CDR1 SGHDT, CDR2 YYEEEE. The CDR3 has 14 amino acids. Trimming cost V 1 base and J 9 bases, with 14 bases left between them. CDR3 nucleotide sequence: TGTGCCAGCAGCTTGTACTCACCCCAGGGGCCCCAGCATTTT. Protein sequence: CASSLYSPQGPQHF. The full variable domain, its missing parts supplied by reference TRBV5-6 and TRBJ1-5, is DAGVTQSPTHLIKTRGQQVTLRCSPKSGHDTVSWYQQALGQGPQFIFQYYEEEERQRGNFPDRFSGHQFPNYSSELNVNALLLGDSALYLCASSLYSPQGPQHFGDGTRLSIL.

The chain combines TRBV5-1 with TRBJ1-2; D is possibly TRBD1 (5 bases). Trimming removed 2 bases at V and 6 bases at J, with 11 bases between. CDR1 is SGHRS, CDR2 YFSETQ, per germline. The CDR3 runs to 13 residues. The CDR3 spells CASSFGPDNGYTF. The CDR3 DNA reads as TGCGCCAGCAGCTTCGGACCGGACAATGGCTACACCTTC.

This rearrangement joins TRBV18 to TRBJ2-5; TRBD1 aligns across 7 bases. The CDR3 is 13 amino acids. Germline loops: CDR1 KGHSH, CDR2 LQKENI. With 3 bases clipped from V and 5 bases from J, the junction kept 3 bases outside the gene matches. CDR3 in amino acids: CASSPGQAETQYF. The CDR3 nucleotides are TGTGCCAGCTCACCCGGACAGGCCGAGACCCAGTACTTC.

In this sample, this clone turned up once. The CDR3 DNA is TGCGCCAGCAGCCAGACAGGGCTTAGCACAGATACGCAGTATTTT. Its protein product is CASSQTGLSTDTQYF. J is TRBJ2-3 and V is TRBV5-1; 7 nucleotides align to TRBD1. This CDR3 contains 15 residues. V lost 4 bases to trimming and J lost 0 bases; unmatched junction nucleotides: 5. Germline V gives CDR1 SGHRS, CDR2 YFSETQ. The full variable domain, rest sourced from reference TRBV5-1 and TRBJ2-3, is KAGVTQTPRYLIKTRGQQVTLSCSPISGHRSVSWYQQTPGQGLQFLFEYFSETQRNKGNFPGRFSGRQFSNSRSEMNVSTLELGDSALYLCASSQTGLSTDTQYFGPGTRLTVL.

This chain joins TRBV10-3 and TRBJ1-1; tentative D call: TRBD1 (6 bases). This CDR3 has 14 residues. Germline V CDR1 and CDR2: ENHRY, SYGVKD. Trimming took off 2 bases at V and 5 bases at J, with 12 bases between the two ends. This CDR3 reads CAISERGAETEAFF. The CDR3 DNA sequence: TGTGCCATCAGTGAGCGGGGGGCTGAGACTGAAGCTTTCTTT.

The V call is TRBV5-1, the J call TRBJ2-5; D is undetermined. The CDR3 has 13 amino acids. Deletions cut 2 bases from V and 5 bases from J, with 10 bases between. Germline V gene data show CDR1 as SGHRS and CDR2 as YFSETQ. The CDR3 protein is CASSFVLGETQYF. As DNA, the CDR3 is TGCGCCAGCAGCTTCGTGCTTGGGGAGACCCAGTACTTC.